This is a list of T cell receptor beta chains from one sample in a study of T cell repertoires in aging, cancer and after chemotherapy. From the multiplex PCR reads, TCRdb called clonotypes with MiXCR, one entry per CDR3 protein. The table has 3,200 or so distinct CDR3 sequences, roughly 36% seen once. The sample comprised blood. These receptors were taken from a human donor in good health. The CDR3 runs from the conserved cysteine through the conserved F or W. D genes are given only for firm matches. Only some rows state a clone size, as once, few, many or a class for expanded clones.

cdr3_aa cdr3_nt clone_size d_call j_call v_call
CSATGGETQYF TGCAGTGCTACAGGGGGGGAGACCCAGTACTTC - - TRBJ2-5 TRBV20-1
CASREAGGNYNEQFF TGTGCCAGCAGGGAAGCGGGGGGCAACTACAATGAGCAGTTCTTC few TRBD2 TRBJ2-1 TRBV6-5
CSVGIAGPYEQYF TGCAGCGTGGGGATAGCGGGACCCTACGAGCAGTACTTC - TRBD2 TRBJ2-7 TRBV29-1
CASTRRTNEKLFF TGTGCCAGCACACGCAGGACTAATGAAAAACTGTTTTTT - - TRBJ1-4 TRBV6-1
CSASNFQGSYGYTF TGCAGTGCTAGCAATTTTCAGGGAAGCTATGGCTACACCTTC - - TRBJ1-2 TRBV20-1
CASRPVGQGGNTIYF TGTGCCAGCAGACCCGTCGGACAGGGAGGAAACACCATATATTTT few TRBD1 TRBJ1-3 TRBV6-5
CASSRGVPSYNEQFF TGTGCCAGTAGTAGGGGTGTACCCTCCTACAATGAGCAGTTCTTC few - TRBJ2-1 TRBV19
CSARHRPKSPLHF TGCAGTGCTAGACATCGACCTAAATCACCCCTCCACTTT - - TRBJ1-6 TRBV20-1
CASSFQITGELFF TGCGCCAGCAGCTTCCAAATCACCGGGGAGCTGTTTTTT - - TRBJ2-2 TRBV4-3
CASSPFPVDYGYTF TGTGCCAGCAGCCCCTTTCCTGTGGACTATGGCTACACCTTC - - TRBJ1-2 TRBV11-1
CATSRARTSENEQFF TGTGCCACCAGCAGAGCAAGGACTAGTGAGAATGAGCAGTTCTTC few TRBD2 TRBJ2-1 TRBV15
CASSPEPGGGQPQHF TGTGCCAGCTCACCAGAACCAGGGGGCGGTCAGCCCCAGCATTTT - TRBD1 TRBJ1-5 TRBV18
CASSKDPGRLGTEAFF TGCGCCAGCAGCAAAGACCCCGGACGGTTGGGCACTGAAGCTTTCTTT - - TRBJ1-1 TRBV5-5
CASSLWDDNSPLHF TGTGCCAGCAGTTTATGGGACGATAATTCACCCCTCCACTTT - - TRBJ1-6 TRBV27
CASSPPGNYGYTF TGTGCCAGCTCACCACCGGGTAACTATGGCTACACCTTC - - TRBJ1-2 TRBV18
CSVFGRAEYEQFF TGCAGCGTTTTCGGGAGGGCGGAATATGAGCAGTTCTTC - TRBD2 TRBJ2-1 TRBV29-1
CASSIIGGENEKLFF TGTGCCAGTAGTATAATCGGAGGGGAGAATGAAAAACTGTTTTTT medium-sized - TRBJ1-4 TRBV19